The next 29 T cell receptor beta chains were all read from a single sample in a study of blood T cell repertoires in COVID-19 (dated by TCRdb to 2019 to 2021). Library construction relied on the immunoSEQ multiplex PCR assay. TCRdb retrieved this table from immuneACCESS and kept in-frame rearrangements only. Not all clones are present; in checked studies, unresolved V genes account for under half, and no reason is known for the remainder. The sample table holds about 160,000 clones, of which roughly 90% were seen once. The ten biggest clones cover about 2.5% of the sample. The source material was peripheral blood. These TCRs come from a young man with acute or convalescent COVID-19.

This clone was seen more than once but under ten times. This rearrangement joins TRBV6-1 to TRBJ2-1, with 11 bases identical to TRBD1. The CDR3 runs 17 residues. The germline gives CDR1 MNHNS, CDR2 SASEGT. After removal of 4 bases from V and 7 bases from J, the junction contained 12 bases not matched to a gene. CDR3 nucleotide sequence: TGTGCCAGCAGTGCAATAGGGGGGACAGGGGGACTGAATGAGCAGTTCTTC. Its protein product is CASSAIGGTGGLNEQFF.

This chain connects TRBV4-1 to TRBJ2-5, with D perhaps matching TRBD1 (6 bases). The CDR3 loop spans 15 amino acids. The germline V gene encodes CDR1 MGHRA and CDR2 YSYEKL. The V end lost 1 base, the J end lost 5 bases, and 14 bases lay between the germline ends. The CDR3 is CASSQGTKRGETQYF. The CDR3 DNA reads TGCGCCAGCAGCCAAGGGACAAAAAGGGGGGAGACCCAGTACTTC.

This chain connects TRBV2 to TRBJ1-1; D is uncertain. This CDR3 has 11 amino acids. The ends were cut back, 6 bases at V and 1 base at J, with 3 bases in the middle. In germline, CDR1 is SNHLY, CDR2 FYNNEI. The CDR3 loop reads CASRQNTEAFF. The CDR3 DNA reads TGTGCCAGCAGACAGAACACTGAAGCTTTCTTT.

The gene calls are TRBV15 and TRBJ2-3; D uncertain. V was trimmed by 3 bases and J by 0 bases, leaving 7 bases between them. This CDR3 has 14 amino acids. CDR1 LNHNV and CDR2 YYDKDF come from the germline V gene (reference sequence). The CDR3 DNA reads TGTGCCACCAGCAGTGGCTCTAGCACAGATACGCAGTATTTT. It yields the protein CATSSGSSTDTQYF.

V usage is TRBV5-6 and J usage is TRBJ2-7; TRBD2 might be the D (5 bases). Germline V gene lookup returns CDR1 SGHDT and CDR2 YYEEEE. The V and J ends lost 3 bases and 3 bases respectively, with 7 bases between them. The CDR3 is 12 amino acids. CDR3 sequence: CASSSEVYEQYF. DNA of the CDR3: TGTGCCAGCAGCTCGGAGGTCTACGAGCAGTACTTC.

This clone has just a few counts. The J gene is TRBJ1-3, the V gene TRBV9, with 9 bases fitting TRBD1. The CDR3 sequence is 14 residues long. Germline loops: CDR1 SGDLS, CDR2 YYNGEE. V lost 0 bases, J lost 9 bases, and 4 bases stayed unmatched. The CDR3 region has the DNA TGTGCCAGCAGCGTAGAGGGACAGGGCGGCACCATATATTTT. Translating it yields CASSVEGQGGTIYF.

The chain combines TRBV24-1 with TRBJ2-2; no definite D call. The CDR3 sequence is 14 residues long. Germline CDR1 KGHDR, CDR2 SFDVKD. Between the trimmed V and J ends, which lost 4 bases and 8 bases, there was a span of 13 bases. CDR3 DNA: TGTGCCACCAGTGACCCTTTGTTCGGGGGGGAGCTGTTTTTT. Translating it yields CATSDPLFGGELFF.

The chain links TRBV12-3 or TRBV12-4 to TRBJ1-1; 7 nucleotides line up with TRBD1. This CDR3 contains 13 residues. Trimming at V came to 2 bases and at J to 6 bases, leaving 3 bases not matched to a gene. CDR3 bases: TGTGCCAGCAGTTTAACACAGGGGTCTGAAGCTTTCTTT. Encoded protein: CASSLTQGSEAFF.

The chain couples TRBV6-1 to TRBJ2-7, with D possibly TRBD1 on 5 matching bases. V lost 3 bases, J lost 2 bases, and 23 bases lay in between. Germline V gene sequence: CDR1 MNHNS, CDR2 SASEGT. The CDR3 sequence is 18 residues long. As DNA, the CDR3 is TGTGCCAGCAGTGATCCCCTAAGCAAGGGGCGCAAACCCTACGAGCAGTACTTC. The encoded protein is CASSDPLSKGRKPYEQYF.

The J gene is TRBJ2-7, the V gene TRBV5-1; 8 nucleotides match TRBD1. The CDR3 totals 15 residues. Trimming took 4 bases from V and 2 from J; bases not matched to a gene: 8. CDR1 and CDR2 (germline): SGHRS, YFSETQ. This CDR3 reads CASSRNQGATYEQYF. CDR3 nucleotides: TGCGCCAGCAGCCGAAATCAGGGGGCTACCTACGAGCAGTACTTC.

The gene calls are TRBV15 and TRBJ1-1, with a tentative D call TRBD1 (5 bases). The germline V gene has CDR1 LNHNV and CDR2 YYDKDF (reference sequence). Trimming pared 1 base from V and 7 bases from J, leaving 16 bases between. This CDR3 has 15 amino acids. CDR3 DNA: TGTGCCACCAGCAGAGTTCCCCTAGCCGGGGGTGAAGCTTTCTTT. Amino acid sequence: CATSRVPLAGGEAFF.

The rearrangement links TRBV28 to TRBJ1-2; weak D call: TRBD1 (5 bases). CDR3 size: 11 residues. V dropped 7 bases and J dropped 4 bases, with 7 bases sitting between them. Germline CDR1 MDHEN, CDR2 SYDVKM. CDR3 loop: CASTGIYGYTF. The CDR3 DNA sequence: TGTGCCAGCACAGGGATCTATGGCTACACCTTC.

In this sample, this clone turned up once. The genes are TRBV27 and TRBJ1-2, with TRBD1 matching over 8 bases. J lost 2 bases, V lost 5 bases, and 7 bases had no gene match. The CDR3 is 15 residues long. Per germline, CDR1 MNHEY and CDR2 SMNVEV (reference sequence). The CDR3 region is CASSLRTGRNYGYTF. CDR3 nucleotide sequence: TGTGCCAGCAGTCTCAGGACAGGGAGGAACTATGGCTACACCTTC.

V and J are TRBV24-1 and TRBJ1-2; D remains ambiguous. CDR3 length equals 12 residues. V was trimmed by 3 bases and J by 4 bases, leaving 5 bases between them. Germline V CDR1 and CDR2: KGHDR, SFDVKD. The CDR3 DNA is TGTGCCACCAGTGATCCCTTCTATGGCTACACCTTC. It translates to CATSDPFYGYTF.

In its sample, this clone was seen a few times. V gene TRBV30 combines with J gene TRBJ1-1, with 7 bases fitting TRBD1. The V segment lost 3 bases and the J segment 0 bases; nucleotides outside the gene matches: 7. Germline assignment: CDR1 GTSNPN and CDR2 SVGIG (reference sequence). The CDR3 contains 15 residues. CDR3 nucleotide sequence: TGTGCCTGGAGGGGACAGACGCTCATGAACACTGAAGCTTTCTTT. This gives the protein CAWRGQTLMNTEAFF.

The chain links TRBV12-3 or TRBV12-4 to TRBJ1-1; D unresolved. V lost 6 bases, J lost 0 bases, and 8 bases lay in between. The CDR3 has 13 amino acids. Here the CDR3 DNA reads TGTGCCAGCAGAAGCCCCATGAACACTGAAGCTTTCTTT. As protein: CASRSPMNTEAFF.

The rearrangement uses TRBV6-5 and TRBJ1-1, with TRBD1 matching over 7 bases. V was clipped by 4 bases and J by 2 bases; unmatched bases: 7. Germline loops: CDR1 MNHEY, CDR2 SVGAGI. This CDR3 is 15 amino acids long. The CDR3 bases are TGTGCCAGCAGTTCCTCCGGGACAGTAAACACTGAAGCTTTCTTT. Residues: CASSSSGTVNTEAFF.

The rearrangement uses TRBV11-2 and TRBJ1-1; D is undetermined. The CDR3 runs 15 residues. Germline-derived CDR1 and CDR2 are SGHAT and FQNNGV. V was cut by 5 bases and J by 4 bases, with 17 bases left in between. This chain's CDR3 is CASSLLLTGGTEAFF. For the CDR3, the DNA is TGTGCCAGCAGCCTATTATTGACTGGTGGCACTGAAGCTTTCTTT.

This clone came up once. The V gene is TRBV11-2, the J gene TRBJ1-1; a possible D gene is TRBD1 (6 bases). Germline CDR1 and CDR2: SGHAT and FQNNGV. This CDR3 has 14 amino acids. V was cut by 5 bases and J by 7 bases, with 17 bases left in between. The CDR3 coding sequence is TGTGCCAGCAGCCCCTCCGGGACACCAGTTGAAGCTTTCTTT. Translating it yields CASSPSGTPVEAFF.

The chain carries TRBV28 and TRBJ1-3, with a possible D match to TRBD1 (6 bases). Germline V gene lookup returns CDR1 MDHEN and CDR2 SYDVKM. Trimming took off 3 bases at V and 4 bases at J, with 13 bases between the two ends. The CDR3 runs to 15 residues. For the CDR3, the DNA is TGTGCCAGCAGTTTCCTCCCAGGGGCCGGAAACACCATATATTTT. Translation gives CASSFLPGAGNTIYF.

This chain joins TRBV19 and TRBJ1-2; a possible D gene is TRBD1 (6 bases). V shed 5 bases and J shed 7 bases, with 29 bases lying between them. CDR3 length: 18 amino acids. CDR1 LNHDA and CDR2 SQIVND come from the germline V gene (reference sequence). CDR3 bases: TGTGCCAGTAGTTCCCTGACAGGTATTCCACAATCTGGTGGTGGCTACACCTTC. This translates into CASSSLTGIPQSGGGYTF.

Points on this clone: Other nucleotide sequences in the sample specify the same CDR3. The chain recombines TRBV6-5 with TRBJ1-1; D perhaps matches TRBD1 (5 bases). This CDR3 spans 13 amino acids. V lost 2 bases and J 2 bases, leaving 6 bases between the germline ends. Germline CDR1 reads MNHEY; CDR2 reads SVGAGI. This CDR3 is CASSYQGNTEAFF. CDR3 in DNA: TGTGCCAGCAGTTACCAGGGTAACACTGAAGCTTTCTTT.

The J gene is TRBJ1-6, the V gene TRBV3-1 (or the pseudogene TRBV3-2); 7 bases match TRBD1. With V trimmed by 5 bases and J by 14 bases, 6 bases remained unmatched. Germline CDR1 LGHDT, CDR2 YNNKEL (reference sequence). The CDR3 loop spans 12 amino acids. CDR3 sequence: CASSATGWSLHF. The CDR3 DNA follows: TGTGCCAGCAGCGCGACAGGGTGGTCCCTCCACTTT.

The CDR3 DNA sequence: TGTGCCAGCAGTAAGACAGGGGACGAGCAGTACTTC. This gives the protein CASSKTGDEQYF. The chain uses TRBV12-3 or TRBV12-4 and TRBJ2-7; 8 nucleotides line up with TRBD1. CDR3 length: 12 residues. V lost 5 bases and J lost 5; bases outside the gene matches: 2.

The CDR3 sequence is CASSRQGSKNTEAFF. In DNA, the CDR3 is TGTGCCAGCAGTCGTCAGGGGAGTAAAAACACTGAAGCTTTCTTT. The chain combines TRBV2 with TRBJ1-1; tentatively, D is TRBD1 (6 bases). The CDR3 covers 15 residues. Germline V gives CDR1 SNHLY, CDR2 FYNNEI. Between the trimmed V and J ends, which lost 5 bases and 2 bases, there was a span of 15 bases.

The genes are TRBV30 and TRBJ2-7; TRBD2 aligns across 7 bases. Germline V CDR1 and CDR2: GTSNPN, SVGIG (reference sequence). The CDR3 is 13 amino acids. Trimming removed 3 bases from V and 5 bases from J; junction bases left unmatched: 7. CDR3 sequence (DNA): TGTGCCTGGAGCCTAGGACTAGGGAACGAGCAGTACTTC. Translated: CAWSLGLGNEQYF.

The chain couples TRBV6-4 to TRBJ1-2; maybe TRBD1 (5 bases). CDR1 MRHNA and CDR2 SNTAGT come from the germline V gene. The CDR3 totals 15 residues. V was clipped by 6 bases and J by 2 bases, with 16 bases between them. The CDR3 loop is CASRSTGTANYGYTF. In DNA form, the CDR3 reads TGTGCCAGCAGGAGTACCGGGACTGCGAACTATGGCTACACCTTC.

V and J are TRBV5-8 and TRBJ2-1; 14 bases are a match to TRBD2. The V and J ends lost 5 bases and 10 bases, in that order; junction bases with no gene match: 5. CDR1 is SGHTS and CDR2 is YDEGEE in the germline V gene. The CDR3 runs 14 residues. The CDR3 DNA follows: TGTGCCAGCAGTGGGACTAGCGGGAGTGAAGAGCAGTTCTTC. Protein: CASSGTSGSEEQFF.

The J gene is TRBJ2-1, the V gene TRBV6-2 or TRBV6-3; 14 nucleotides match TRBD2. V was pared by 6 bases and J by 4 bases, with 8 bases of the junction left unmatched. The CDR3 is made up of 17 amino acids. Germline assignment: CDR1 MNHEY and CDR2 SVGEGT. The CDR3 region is CASSHQGLAGAYNEQFF. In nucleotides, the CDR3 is TGTGCCAGCAGCCATCAGGGACTAGCGGGGGCTTACAATGAGCAGTTCTTC.